What follows describes a single T cell receptor (beta chain). What it binds is unknown. The sample belongs to a study of T-cell memory formation after mild COVID-19. TCRdb independently ran MiXCR on the 5' RACE reads; one entry per CDR3 protein. This sample has about 150,000 distinct CDR3 sequences, with roughly 21% found just once. Germline CDR1 reads SGHNT; CDR2 reads YYREEE (reference sequence). This CDR3 spans 15 amino acids. Trimming stripped 4 bases from V and 2 bases from J, with 12 bases between. The study's findings and limits: CM and EM subsets held most contracting CD4+ clones; EMRA held CD8+ ones.

The rearrangement uses TRBV5-4 and TRBJ2-2; D uncertain. The sequenced sample was PBMCs or a T cell subset sorted from them (not recorded which). The TCR originated in an adult woman who had mild COVID-19 (a few samples of this study predate the infection). Cell type and time point are not known. CDR3 loop: CASSPVGANTGELFF. DNA of the CDR3: TGTGCCAGCAGCCCGGTAGGAGCTAACACCGGGGAGCTGTTTTTT.